These 24 T cell receptor beta chains originate from one sample sequenced in a study of T cell repertoires in cytomegalovirus infection. TCRdb analysed the reads with MiXCR anew, one entry per CDR3 protein. Of approximately 1,000,000 distinct CDR3 sequences in the sample, approximately 30% were seen once. No antigen is known for these receptors. The starting material was cultured CD8+ T cells from PBMCs, obtained from culture after CMV antigen stimulation. These receptors all come from a human donor in good health (CMV status not recorded). Some clones in this sample may be carry-over from other donors' samples.

This clonotype occurred a few times. The chain has TRBV6-2 or TRBV6-3 and TRBJ2-7; D may be TRBD2 (6 bases). This CDR3 region has 15 residues. V was trimmed by 0 bases and J by 1 base, leaving 10 bases between them. Germline V gene lookup returns CDR1 MNHEY and CDR2 SVGEGT. The CDR3 protein is CASSYSGDSSYEQYV. CDR3 in DNA: TGTGCCAGCAGTTACTCAGGGGACTCGTCCTACGAGCAGTACGTC.

This clonotype was observed a handful of times. The chain has TRBV10-3 and TRBJ1-1; the match to TRBD1 covers 9 bases. Per the germline V gene, CDR1 is ENHRY and CDR2 is SYGVKD. After removal of 3 bases from V and 3 bases from J, the junction contained 14 bases not matched to a gene. This CDR3 contains 18 residues. In DNA, the CDR3 is TGTGCCATCAGTGATTCCCCGGGACAGGGAGGTGGGTACACTGAAGCTTTCTTT. It translates to CAISDSPGQGGGYTEAFF.

This clonotype was picked up a small number of times. The chain links TRBV6-6 to TRBJ1-6; TRBD1 matches 10 bases. The CDR3 is 16 amino acids. V lost 3 bases to trimming and J lost 6 bases; unmatched junction nucleotides: 5. Germline V gene sequence: CDR1 MNHNY, CDR2 SVGAGI (reference sequence). The CDR3 DNA reads TGTGCCAGCAGTTATCCCGACAGGGGGCCTAATTCACCCCTCCACTTT. Translation gives CASSYPDRGPNSPLHF.

This clonotype has at least ten counts. V and J are TRBV4-3 and TRBJ2-2, with 11 bases fitting TRBD2. Germline assignment: CDR1 LGHNA and CDR2 YSLEER. V was clipped by 1 base and J by 7 bases; unmatched bases: 11. The CDR3 length is 18 residues. The CDR3 sequence: CASSQALSSGGFGGELFF. The CDR3 DNA reads TGCGCCAGCAGCCAAGCCCTATCTAGCGGGGGGTTTGGCGGGGAGCTGTTTTTT.

This clonotype was picked up a small number of times. The genes are TRBV4-1 and TRBJ2-1, with 7 nucleotides matching TRBD1. Trimming at V came to 1 base and at J to 5 bases, leaving 8 bases not matched to a gene. Germline CDR1 is MGHRA and CDR2 is YSYEKL. This CDR3 has 16 residues. This CDR3 is CASSQAGTGVNNEQFF. Here the CDR3 DNA reads TGCGCCAGCAGCCAAGCGGGCACAGGGGTCAACAATGAGCAGTTCTTC.

V usage is TRBV18 and J usage is TRBJ1-1; TRBD1 agrees at 9 bases. Losses at the gene ends were 1 base for V and 0 bases for J; bases not matched to a gene: 6. The CDR3 runs 17 residues. The germline CDR1 and CDR2 sequences are KGHSH and LQKENI. CDR3 nucleotides: TGTGCCAGCTCACCACGACAGGGGGGACCCCTGAACACTGAAGCTTTCTTT. It specifies CASSPRQGGPLNTEAFF.

This clonotype was seen ten or more times. J is TRBJ1-1 and V is TRBV7-8; D is undetermined. Trimming removed 1 base at V and 0 bases at J, with 12 bases between. CDR3 length: 16 amino acids. CDR1 is SGHVS and CDR2 is FQNEAQ in the germline V gene. Written as DNA, the CDR3 is TGTGCCAGCAGCTTAGAAATAAGGGCCTTGAACACTGAAGCTTTCTTT. Amino acids: CASSLEIRALNTEAFF.

This sequence joins TRBV12-3 or TRBV12-4 and TRBJ2-3; perhaps TRBD2 as D (5 bases). Trimming shortened V by 6 bases and J by 4 bases, and 11 bases separated the two germline ends. This CDR3 region has 13 residues. CDR3 residues: CASSVTLADTQYF. The CDR3 coding sequence is TGTGCCAGCAGCGTCACACTAGCAGATACGCAGTATTTT.

This clonotype was recorded a few times. V is TRBV19 and J is TRBJ2-1; weak D call: TRBD2 (6 bases). Germline V CDR1 and CDR2: LNHDA, SQIVND (reference sequence). The V end lost 1 base, the J end lost 7 bases, and 11 bases lay between the germline ends. This CDR3 spans 14 amino acids. The DNA of the CDR3 is TGTGCCAGTAGTATAGTGGACGGACTAAATGAGCAGTTCTTC. As protein: CASSIVDGLNEQFF.

This clonotype has just a few counts. This chain connects TRBV6-6 to TRBJ1-1; possible D gene TRBD1, 6 bases. The germline V and J ends were trimmed by 4 bases and 0 bases, with 12 bases remaining between them. The CDR3 spans 15 residues. CDR1 is MNHNY and CDR2 is SVGAGI in the germline V gene (reference sequence). The CDR3 spells CASSSRQDLNTEAFF. CDR3 nucleotides: TGTGCCAGCAGTTCTCGACAGGACCTGAACACTGAAGCTTTCTTT.

The chain is built from TRBV19 and TRBJ1-1, with D possibly matching TRBD1 (5 bases). CDR3 length: 14 amino acids. Germline lookup yields CDR1 LNHDA and CDR2 SQIVND (reference sequence). V was trimmed by 3 bases and J by 4 bases, leaving 12 bases between them. The CDR3 DNA follows: TGTGCCAGTAGTATTTCAGGGTGGGTCACTGAAGCTTTCTTT. Translation: CASSISGWVTEAFF.

The V call is TRBV7-6, the J call TRBJ2-1; D possibly corresponds to TRBD2 (5 bases). Germline CDR1 is SGHVS and CDR2 is FNYEAQ. V was cut by 5 bases and J by 1 base, with 9 bases left in between. The CDR3 length is 14 residues. The CDR3 sequence: CASSARGSYNEQFF. The CDR3 DNA is TGTGCCAGCAGCGCGAGAGGGTCCTACAATGAGCAGTTCTTC.

The chain couples TRBV4-1 to TRBJ2-5, with a possible D match to TRBD2 (6 bases). CDR3 length equals 16 residues. Germline CDR1 and CDR2: MGHRA and YSYEKL. V lost 3 bases to trimming and J lost 3 bases, with 17 bases between them. The CDR3 DNA is TGCGCCAGCAGCCAGCAAGTTTTCAGGGAGGAAGAGACCCAGTACTTC. Its translation: CASSQQVFREEETQYF.

The chain couples TRBV15 to TRBJ1-2, with TRBD1 as a possible D gene (6 bases). V lost 0 bases and J lost 8, with 16 bases in between. The CDR3 contains 15 residues. The germline V gene encodes CDR1 LNHNV and CDR2 YYDKDF (reference sequence). CDR3 loop: CATSREAGARQGYTF. Here the CDR3 DNA reads TGTGCCACCAGCAGAGAGGCGGGGGCAAGGCAGGGCTACACCTTC.

The chain has TRBV7-3 and TRBJ2-1; 8 positions match TRBD1. The V and J ends lost 6 bases and 5 bases, in that order; junction bases with no gene match: 6. Germline V gene lookup returns CDR1 SGHTA and CDR2 FQGTGA. The CDR3 has 14 residues. The CDR3 DNA sequence: TGTGCCAGCAGTCCCGGACAGGGTGACAATGAGCAGTTCTTC. Protein: CASSPGQGDNEQFF.

The chain carries TRBV20-1 and TRBJ2-3; 7 bases align to TRBD2. CDR1 and CDR2 from the germline V gene are DFQATT and SNEGSKA (reference sequence). This CDR3 contains 15 residues. J lost 2 bases, V lost 3 bases, and 8 bases had no gene match. CDR3 nucleotide sequence: TGCAGTGCTAGGACGCCTAGCGGAAACACAGATACGCAGTATTTT. This sequence encodes CSARTPSGNTDTQYF.

The chain combines TRBV7-6 with TRBJ2-5, with 8 bases identical to TRBD1. The CDR3 is 16 residues long. V lost 5 bases and J lost 4; bases outside the gene matches: 12. Per the germline V gene, CDR1 is SGHVS and CDR2 is FNYEAQ. The CDR3 DNA is TGTGCCAGCAGCCCAACCCGGGACAGGTTACGAGAGACCCAGTACTTC. Translation: CASSPTRDRLRETQYF.

Only one count was recorded for this clonotype. The chain has TRBV2 and TRBJ2-7; 8 positions match TRBD1. This CDR3 region has 18 residues. Germline V gives CDR1 SNHLY, CDR2 FYNNEI. With V trimmed by 6 bases and J by 5 bases, 21 bases remained unmatched. CDR3 residues: CASRELVRGRSVGNEQYF. As DNA, the CDR3 is TGTGCCAGCAGGGAACTAGTCAGGGGGCGATCCGTCGGGAACGAGCAGTACTTC. The variable domain in full, completed from reference TRBV2 and TRBJ2-7, reads EPEVTQTPSHQVTQMGQEVILRCVPISNHLYFYWYRQILGQKVEFLVSFYNNEISEKSEIFDDQFSVERPDGSNFTLKIRSTKLEDSAMYFCASRELVRGRSVGNEQYFGPGTRLTVT.

The chain recombines TRBV2 with TRBJ2-1; 7 nucleotides agree with TRBD2. Trimming took 1 base from V and 8 from J; bases not matched to a gene: 11. From germline, CDR1 is SNHLY and CDR2 FYNNEI. This CDR3 has 16 amino acids. This CDR3 reads CASSEGTSGFGDEQFF. CDR3 sequence (DNA): TGTGCCAGCAGTGAAGGGACTAGTGGGTTTGGGGATGAGCAGTTCTTC.

V and J are TRBV12-3 or TRBV12-4 and TRBJ1-1; TRBD1 matches at 9 bases. This CDR3 comprises 12 residues. The trim removed 10 bases at V and 5 bases at J, leaving 5 bases unmatched. CDR3 sequence (DNA): TGTGCCATCTCACAGGGGGCGACTGAAGCTTTCTTT. It encodes CAISQGATEAFF.

This clonotype was counted only a few times. This chain joins TRBV5-6 and TRBJ1-2; 9 bases are shared with TRBD1. Germline CDR1 and CDR2: SGHDT and YYEEEE. The CDR3 covers 17 residues. The V segment lost 1 base and the J segment 2 bases; nucleotides outside the gene matches: 9. The CDR3 DNA is TGTGCCAGCAGCTTGCGGTACAGACAGGGGGGCAACTATGGCTACACCTTC. As protein: CASSLRYRQGGNYGYTF.

This clonotype was observed once. V gene TRBV2 combines with J gene TRBJ1-1; no definite D call. V shed 3 bases and J shed 3 bases, with 8 bases lying between them. Germline CDR1 is SNHLY and CDR2 is FYNNEI. This CDR3 contains 13 residues. In DNA form, the CDR3 reads TGTGCCAGCAGTGAGGGTCCATACACTGAAGCTTTCTTT. Protein product: CASSEGPYTEAFF. Full variable domain (rest looked up from reference TRBV2 and TRBJ1-1): EPEVTQTPSHQVTQMGQEVILRCVPISNHLYFYWYRQILGQKVEFLVSFYNNEISEKSEIFDDQFSVERPDGSNFTLKIRSTKLEDSAMYFCASSEGPYTEAFFGQGTRLTVV.

This clonotype was counted at least ten times. The rearrangement uses TRBV7-2 and TRBJ1-1, with TRBD1 matching 8 bases. J gave up 1 base and V 2 bases, and 12 bases lay outside the gene matches. Germline-derived CDR1 and CDR2 are SGHTA and FQGNSA. CDR3 length: 18 amino acids. As DNA, the CDR3 is TGTGCCAGCAGCTTACCTAGGACAGGGCGATTAAGGAACACTGAAGCTTTCTTT. It yields the protein CASSLPRTGRLRNTEAFF.

The V gene is TRBV3-1, the J gene TRBJ1-1; possibly TRBD1 for D (6 bases). V lost 3 bases and J lost 3, with 11 bases in between. The CDR3 sequence is 14 residues long. Germline V lookup: CDR1 LGHDT, CDR2 YNNKEL (reference sequence). CDR3 sequence: CASSQRGTYTEAFF. The DNA for the CDR3 is TGTGCCAGCAGCCAGAGGGGGACGTACACTGAAGCTTTCTTT. The whole variable domain, remainder taken from reference TRBV3-1 and TRBJ1-1, is DTAVSQTPKYLVTQMGNDKSIKCEQNLGHDTMYWYKQDSKKFLKIMFSYNNKELIINETVPNRFSPKSPDKAHLNLHINSLELGDSAVYFCASSQRGTYTEAFFGQGTRLTVV.